Detailed here is one TCR beta chain. No antigen is known for it. This CDR3 contains 11 residues. CDR1 is MNHEY, CDR2 SVGAGI, per germline. Trimming took off 6 bases at V and 3 bases at J, with 6 bases between the two ends. This entry is derived from a study of lymphopenia after photon versus proton radiotherapy. Study observations and caveats: A bigger post-nadir fall in TCR diversity correlated inversely with survival time in deceased patients. Under photons, naive T cells and diversity fell while effector/memory populations rose. After the lymphocyte nadir, photon-treated repertoires showed oligoclonal expansion, especially of CD8+ Temra cells. Authors raise, but do not show, better survival with proton therapy.

Assay: immunoSEQ multiplex PCR; the TCRdb copy retains only in-frame clones and omits some. The sample shows about 70,000 clones, about 90% of them seen only once. This TCR was sampled from an older man with esophageal cancer. The input for sequencing was peripheral blood, taken from a patient treated with proton-based radiotherapy. This chain connects TRBV6-5 to TRBJ2-7; the D is unclear. The CDR3 DNA is TGTGCCAGCAGAAGAGACTACGAGCAGTACTTC. It encodes CASRRDYEQYF.